This T cell receptor (beta chain) was captured in a study of post-analysis software for immune sequencing data. Details on this clonotype: Its specificity is not known.

The CDR3 covers 13 residues. The germline V gene encodes CDR1 SGHTA and CDR2 FQGNSA. V dropped 5 bases and J dropped 8 bases, with 13 bases sitting between them. Overall study results and limits: With TRBV5-6, TRBV5-1 and TRBV20-1 included, about 5 TRBV segments were more frequent in patients than in controls. Significantly decreased normalized Chao1 diversity was recorded for multiple sclerosis patients relative to controls.

Sequencing libraries made from TCR beta cDNA carried unique molecular identifiers. The authors obtained 500,000 or so cDNA molecules from about 0.94 to 9.7 million T cells. One entry per CDR3 protein, called by TCRdb with MiXCR from the PCR reads. Of about 770,000 distinct CDR3 sequences in the sample, approximately 44% were seen once. The chain uses TRBV7-2 and TRBJ2-1; D may be TRBD1 (6 bases). The sequencing sample was made of blood. The origin of this receptor is a girl aged 10 to 17 with multiple sclerosis. In DNA, the CDR3 is TGTGCCAGCAGCCGGGACACCGCCTATGAGCAGTTCTTC. Residues: CASSRDTAYEQFF.